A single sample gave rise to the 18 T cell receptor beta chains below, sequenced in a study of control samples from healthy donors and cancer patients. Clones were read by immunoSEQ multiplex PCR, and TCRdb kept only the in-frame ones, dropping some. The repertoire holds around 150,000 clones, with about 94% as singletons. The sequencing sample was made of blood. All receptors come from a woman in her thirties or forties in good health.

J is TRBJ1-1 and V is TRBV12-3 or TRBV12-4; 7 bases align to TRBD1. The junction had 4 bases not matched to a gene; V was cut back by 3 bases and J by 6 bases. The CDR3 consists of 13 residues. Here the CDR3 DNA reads TGTGCCAGCAGTTTCGGAGGGGGCTCTGAAGCTTTCTTT. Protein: CASSFGGGSEAFF.

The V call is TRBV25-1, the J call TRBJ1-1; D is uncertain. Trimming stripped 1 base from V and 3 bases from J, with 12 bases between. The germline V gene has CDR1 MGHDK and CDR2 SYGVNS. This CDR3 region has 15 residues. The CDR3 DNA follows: TGTGCCAGCAGTGAATTTCGGGGTACGGACACTGAAGCTTTCTTT. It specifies CASSEFRGTDTEAFF.

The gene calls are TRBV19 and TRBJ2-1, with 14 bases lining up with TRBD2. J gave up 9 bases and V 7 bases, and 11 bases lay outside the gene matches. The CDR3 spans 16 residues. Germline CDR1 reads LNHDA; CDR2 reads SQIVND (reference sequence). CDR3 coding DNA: TGTGCCAGTACCGGACTAGCGGGAGGTAGAGGCGGTGAGCAGTTCTTC. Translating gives CASTGLAGGRGGEQFF. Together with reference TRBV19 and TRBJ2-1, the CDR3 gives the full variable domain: DGGITQSPKYLFRKEGQNVTLSCEQNLNHDAMYWYRQDPGQGLRLIYYSQIVNDFQKGDIAEGYSVSREKKESFPLTVTSAQKNPTAFYLCASTGLAGGRGGEQFFGPGTRLTVL.

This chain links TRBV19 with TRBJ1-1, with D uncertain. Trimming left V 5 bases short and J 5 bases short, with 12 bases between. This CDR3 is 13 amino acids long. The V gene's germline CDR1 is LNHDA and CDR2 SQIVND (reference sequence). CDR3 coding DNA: TGTGCCAGTAGTGCCGGCCTAGGAACTGAAGCTTTCTTT. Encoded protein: CASSAGLGTEAFF.

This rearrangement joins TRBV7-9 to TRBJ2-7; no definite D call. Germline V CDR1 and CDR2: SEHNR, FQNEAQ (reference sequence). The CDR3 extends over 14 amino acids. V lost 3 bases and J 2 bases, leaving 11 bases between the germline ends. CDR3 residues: CASSFLYSTYEQYF. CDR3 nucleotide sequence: TGTGCCAGCAGCTTCCTGTACTCGACCTACGAGCAGTACTTC.

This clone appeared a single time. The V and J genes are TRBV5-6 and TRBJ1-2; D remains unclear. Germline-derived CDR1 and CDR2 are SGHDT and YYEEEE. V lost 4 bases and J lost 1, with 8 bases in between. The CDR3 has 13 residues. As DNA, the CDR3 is TGTGCCAGCAGCCCGGACGGTAACTATGGCTACACCTTC. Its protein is CASSPDGNYGYTF.

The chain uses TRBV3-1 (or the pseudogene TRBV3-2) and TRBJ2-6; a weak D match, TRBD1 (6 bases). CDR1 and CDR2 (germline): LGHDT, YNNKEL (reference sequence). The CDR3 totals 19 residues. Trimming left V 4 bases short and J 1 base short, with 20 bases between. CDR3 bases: TGTGCCAGCAGCCTAACGCAACAGGGTTATCAGTCTGGGGCCAACGTCCTGACTTTC. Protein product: CASSLTQQGYQSGANVLTF.

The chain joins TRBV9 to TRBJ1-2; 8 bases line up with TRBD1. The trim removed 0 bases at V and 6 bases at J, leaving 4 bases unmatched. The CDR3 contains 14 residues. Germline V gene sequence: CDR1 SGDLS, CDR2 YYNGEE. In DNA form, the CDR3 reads TGTGCCAGCAGCGTAGGCAGGGGGCCCGATGGCTACACCTTC. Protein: CASSVGRGPDGYTF.

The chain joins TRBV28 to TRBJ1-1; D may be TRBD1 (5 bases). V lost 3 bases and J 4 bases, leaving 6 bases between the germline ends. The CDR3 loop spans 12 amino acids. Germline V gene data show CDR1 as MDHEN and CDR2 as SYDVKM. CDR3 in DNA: TGTGCCAGCAGTTTCCAGGGCACTGAAGCTTTCTTT. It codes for CASSFQGTEAFF.

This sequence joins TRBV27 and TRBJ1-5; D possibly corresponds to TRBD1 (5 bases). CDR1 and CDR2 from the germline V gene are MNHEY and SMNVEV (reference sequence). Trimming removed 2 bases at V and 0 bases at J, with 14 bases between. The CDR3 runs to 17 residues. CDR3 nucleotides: TGTGCCAGCAGTTTAAGGCAGGGTCTCCGTAGCAATCAGCCCCAGCATTTT. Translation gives CASSLRQGLRSNQPQHF.

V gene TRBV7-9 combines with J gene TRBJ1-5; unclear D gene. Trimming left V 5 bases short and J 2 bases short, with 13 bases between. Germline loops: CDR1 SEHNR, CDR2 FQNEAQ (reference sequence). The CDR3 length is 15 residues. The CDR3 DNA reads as TGTGCCAGCAGCCCCCGCGGCATGGGCAATCAGCCCCAGCATTTT. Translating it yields CASSPRGMGNQPQHF. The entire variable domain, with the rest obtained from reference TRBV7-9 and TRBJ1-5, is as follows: DTGVSQNPRHKITKRGQNVTFRCDPISEHNRLYWYRQTLGQGPEFLTYFQNEAQLEKSRLLSDRFSAERPKGSFSTLEIQRTEQGDSAMYLCASSPRGMGNQPQHFGDGTRLSIL.

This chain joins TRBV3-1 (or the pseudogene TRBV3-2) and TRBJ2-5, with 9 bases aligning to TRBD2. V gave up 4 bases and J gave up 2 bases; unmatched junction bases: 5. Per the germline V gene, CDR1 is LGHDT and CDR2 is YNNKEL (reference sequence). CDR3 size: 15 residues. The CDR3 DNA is TGTGCCAGCAGCCGACCTAGCGGGGCACAAGAGACCCAGTACTTC. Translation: CASSRPSGAQETQYF.

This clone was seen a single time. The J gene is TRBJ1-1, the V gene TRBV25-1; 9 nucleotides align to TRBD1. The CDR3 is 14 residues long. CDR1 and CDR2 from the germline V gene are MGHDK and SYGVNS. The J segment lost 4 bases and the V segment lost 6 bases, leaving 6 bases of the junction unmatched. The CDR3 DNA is TGTGCCAGCAGCAGCACAGGGGGCATCACTGAAGCTTTCTTT. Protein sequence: CASSSTGGITEAFF.

Written as DNA, the CDR3 is TGTGCCAGCTCTCCCGAGGCGACCCGACATGGCTACACCTTC. Its translation: CASSPEATRHGYTF. This chain uses TRBV18 with TRBJ1-2; D remains unclear. Germline V CDR1 and CDR2: KGHSH, LQKENI. CDR3 length: 14 amino acids. Between the trimmed V and J ends, which lost 6 bases and 6 bases, there was a span of 17 bases.

The CDR3 region is CASSLVGERGYTF. Written as DNA, the CDR3 is TGCGCCAGCAGCTTGGTGGGGGAGCGTGGCTACACCTTC. The chain couples TRBV5-1 to TRBJ1-2; TRBD1 might be the D (5 bases). Germline-derived CDR1 and CDR2 are SGHRS and YFSETQ. Trimming shortened V by 0 bases and J by 7 bases, and 10 bases separated the two germline ends. The CDR3 sequence is 13 residues long.

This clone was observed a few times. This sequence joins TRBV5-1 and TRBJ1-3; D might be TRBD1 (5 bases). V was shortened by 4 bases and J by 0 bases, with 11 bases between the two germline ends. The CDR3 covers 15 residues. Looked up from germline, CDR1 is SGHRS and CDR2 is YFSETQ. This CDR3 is CASSEGRSSGNTIYF. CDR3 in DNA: TGCGCCAGCAGCGAGGGACGGAGCTCTGGAAACACCATATATTTT.

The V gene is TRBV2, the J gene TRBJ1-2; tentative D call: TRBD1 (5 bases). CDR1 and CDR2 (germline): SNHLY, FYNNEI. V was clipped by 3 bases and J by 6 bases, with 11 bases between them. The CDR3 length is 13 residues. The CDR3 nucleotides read TGTGCCAGCAGTGAGGGGGGGTTTAATGGCTACACCTTC. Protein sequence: CASSEGGFNGYTF.

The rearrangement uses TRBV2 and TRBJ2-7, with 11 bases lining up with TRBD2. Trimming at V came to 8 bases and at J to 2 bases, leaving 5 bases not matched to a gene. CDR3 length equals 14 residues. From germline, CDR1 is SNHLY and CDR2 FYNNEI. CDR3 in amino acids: CASSTSGVTYEQYF. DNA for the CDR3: TGTGCCAGCTCGACTAGCGGGGTAACCTACGAGCAGTACTTC. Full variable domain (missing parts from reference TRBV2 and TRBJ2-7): EPEVTQTPSHQVTQMGQEVILRCVPISNHLYFYWYRQILGQKVEFLVSFYNNEISEKSEIFDDQFSVERPDGSNFTLKIRSTKLEDSAMYFCASSTSGVTYEQYFGPGTRLTVT.